This TCR beta chain was sequenced in a study of T cell changes during pregnancy in multiple sclerosis. Here immunoSEQ multiplex PCR was the method, and the copy in TCRdb shows in-frame clones only, minus some. The sample lists 39,000 or so clones, about 90% occurring once. Between the trimmed V and J ends, which lost 0 bases and 5 bases, there was a span of 14 bases. CDR3 length: 15 amino acids. Germline CDR1 SGHRS, CDR2 YFSETQ. The chain recombines TRBV5-1 with TRBJ2-5; no clear D gene. This specimen was CD8+ T cells from peripheral blood mononuclear cells, taken in the first trimester of pregnancy. The clonotype originates from a female donor with multiple sclerosis, enrolled in a pregnancy study. For the CDR3, the DNA is TGCGCCAGCAGCTTGGGACACACCTGGCAGGAGACCCAGTACTTC. Translated: CASSLGHTWQETQYF.